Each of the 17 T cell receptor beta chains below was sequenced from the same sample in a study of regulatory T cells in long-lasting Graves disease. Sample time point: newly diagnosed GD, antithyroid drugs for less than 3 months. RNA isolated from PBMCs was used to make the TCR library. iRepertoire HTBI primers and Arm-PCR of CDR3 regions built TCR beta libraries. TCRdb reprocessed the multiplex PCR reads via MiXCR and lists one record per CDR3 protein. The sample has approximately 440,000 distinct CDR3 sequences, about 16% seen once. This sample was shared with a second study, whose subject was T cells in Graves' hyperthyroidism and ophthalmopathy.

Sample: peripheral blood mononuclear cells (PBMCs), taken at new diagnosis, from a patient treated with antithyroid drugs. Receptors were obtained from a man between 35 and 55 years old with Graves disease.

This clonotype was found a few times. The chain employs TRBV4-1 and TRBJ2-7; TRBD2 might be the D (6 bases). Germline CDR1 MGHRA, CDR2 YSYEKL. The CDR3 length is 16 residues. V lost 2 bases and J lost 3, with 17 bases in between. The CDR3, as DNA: TGCGCCAGCAGCCAACCAGGGAGGACAAAACACTACGAGCAGTACTTC. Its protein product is CASSQPGRTKHYEQYF.

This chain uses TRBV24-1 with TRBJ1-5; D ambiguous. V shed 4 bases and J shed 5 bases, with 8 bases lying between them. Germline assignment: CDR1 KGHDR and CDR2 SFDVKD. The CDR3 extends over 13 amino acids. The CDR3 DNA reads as TGTGCCACCAGTGAGTCGGGTTATCAGCCCCAGCATTTT. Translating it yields CATSESGYQPQHF.

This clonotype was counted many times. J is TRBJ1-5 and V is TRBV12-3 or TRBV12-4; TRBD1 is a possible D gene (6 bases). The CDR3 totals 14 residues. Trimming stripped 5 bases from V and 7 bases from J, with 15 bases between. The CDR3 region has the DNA TGTGCCAGCAGTCTGGGGGGGGCATTACAGCCCCAGCATTTT. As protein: CASSLGGALQPQHF.

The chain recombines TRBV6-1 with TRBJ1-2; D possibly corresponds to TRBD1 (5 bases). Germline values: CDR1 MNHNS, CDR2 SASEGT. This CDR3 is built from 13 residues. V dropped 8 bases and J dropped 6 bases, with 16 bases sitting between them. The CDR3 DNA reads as TGTGCCAGCGGGAAGGGGAGGGTGGATGGCTACACCTTC. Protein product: CASGKGRVDGYTF.

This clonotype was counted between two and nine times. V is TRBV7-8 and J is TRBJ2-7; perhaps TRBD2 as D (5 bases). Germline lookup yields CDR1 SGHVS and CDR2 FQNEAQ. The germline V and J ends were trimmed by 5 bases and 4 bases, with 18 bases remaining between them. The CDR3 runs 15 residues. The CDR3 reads CASSPGVQRVYEQYF. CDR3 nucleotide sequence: TGTGCCAGCAGCCCCGGGGTACAGAGGGTGTACGAGCAGTACTTC.

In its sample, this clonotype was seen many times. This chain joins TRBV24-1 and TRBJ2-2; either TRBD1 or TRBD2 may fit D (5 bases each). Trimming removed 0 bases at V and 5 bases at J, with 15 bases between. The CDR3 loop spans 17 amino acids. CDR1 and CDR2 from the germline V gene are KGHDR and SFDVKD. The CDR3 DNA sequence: TGTGCCACCAGTGATTTGAAACCCGGGACGAGTACCGGGGAGCTGTTTTTT. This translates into CATSDLKPGTSTGELFF.

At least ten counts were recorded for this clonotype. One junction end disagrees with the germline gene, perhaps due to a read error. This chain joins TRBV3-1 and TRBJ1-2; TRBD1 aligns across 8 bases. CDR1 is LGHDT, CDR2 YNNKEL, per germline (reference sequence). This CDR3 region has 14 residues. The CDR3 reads CASSQGDRSYGYTF. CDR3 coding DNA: TGCGCCAGCAGCCAAGGGGACAGGAGCTATGGCTACACCTTC.

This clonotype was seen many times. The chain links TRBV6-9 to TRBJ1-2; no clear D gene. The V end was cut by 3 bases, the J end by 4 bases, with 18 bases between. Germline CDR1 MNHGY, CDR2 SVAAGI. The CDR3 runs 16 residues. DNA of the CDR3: TGTGCCAGCAGTTACCGTAGTTCGCAGCCGCCCTATGGCTACACCTTC. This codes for CASSYRSSQPPYGYTF.

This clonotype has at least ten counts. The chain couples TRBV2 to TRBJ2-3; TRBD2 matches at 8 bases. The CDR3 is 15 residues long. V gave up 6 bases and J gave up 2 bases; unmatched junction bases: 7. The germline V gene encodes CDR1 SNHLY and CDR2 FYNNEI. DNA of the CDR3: TGTGCCAGCAGGGACAGCGGGAGTTTCACAGATACGCAGTATTTT. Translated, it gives CASRDSGSFTDTQYF.

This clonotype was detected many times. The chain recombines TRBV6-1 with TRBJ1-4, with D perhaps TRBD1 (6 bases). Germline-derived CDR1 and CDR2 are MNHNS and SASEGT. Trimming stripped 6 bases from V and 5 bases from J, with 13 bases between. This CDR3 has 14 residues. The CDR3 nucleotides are TGTGCCAGCAGACAGGACAGAGTAAATGAAAAACTGTTTTTT. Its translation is CASRQDRVNEKLFF.

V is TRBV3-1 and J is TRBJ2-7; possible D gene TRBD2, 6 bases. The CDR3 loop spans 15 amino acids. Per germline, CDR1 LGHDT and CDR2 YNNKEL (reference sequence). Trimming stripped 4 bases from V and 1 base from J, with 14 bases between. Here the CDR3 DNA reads TGTGCCAGCAGCCGGGGTAGCGGAGCTTCCTACGAGCAGTACTTC. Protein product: CASSRGSGASYEQYF.

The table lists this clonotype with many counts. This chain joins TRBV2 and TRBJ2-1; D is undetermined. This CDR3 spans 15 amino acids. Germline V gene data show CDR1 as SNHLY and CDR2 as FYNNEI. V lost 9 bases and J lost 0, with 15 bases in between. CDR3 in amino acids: CASRYQGYSYNEQFF. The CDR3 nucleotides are TGTGCCAGTAGATACCAAGGGTACTCCTACAATGAGCAGTTCTTC.

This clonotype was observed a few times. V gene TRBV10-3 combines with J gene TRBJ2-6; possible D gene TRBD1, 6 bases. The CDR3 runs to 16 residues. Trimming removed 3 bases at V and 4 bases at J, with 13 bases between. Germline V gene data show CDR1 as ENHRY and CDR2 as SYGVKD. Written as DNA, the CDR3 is TGTGCCATCAGTGACCAGAACAGGGCCGGGGCCAACGTCCTGACTTTC. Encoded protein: CAISDQNRAGANVLTF.

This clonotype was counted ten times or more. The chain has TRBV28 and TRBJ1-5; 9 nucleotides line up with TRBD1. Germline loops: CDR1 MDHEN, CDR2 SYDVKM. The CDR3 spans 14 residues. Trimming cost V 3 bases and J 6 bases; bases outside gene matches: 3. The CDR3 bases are TGTGCCAGCAGTTTTCGGACAGGGGTTCAGCCCCAGCATTTT. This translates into CASSFRTGVQPQHF.

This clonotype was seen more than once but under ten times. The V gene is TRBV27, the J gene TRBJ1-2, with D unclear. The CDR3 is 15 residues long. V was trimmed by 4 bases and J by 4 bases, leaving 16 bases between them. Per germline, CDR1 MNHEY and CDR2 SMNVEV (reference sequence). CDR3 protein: CASSSLPRHLYGYTF. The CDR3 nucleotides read TGTGCCAGCAGTTCGCTTCCTAGACACCTCTATGGCTACACCTTC.

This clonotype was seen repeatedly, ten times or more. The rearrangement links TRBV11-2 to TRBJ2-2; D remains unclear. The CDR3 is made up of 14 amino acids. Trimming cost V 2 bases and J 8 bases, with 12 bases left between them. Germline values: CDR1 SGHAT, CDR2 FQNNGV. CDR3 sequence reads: CASSLSLNAGELFF. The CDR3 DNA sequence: TGTGCCAGCAGCTTATCTCTTAATGCGGGGGAGCTGTTTTTT.

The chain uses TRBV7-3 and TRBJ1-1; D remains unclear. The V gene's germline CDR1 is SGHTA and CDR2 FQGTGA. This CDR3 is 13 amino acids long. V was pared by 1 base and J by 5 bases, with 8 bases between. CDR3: CASSLNTQTEAFF. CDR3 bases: TGTGCCAGCAGCTTAAACACCCAAACTGAAGCTTTCTTT.